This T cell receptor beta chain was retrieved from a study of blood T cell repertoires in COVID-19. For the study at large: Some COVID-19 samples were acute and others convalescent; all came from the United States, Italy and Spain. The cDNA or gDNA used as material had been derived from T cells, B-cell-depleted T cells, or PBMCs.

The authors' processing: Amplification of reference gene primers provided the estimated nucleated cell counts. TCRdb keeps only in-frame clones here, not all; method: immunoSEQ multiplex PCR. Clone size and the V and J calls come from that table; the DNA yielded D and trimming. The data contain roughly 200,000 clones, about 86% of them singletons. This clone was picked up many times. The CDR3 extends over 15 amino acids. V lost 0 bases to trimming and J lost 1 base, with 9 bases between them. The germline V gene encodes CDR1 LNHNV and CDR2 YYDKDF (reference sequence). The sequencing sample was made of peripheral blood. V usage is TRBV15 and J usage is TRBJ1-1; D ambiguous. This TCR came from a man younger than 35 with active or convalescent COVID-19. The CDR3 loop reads CATSRDWSGNTEAFF. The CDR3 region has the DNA TGTGCCACCAGCAGAGATTGGTCGGGGAACACTGAAGCTTTCTTT.